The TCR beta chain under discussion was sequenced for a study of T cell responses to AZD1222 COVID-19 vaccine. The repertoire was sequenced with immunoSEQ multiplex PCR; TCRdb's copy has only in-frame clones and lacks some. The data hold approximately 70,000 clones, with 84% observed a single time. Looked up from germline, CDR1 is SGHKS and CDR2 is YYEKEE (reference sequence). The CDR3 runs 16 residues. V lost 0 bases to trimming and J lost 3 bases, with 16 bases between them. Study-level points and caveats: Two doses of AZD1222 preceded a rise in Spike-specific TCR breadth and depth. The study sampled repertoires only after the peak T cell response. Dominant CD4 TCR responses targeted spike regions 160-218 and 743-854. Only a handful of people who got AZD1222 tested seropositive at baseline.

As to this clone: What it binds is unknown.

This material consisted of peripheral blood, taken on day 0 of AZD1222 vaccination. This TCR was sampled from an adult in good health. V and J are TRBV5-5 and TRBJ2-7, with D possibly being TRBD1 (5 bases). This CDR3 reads CASSLASSDRLYEQYF. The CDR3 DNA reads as TGTGCCAGCAGCTTGGCCTCTAGTGACAGACTCTACGAGCAGTACTTC.